This T cell receptor beta chain derives from a study of blood T cell repertoires in COVID-19. The CDR3 has 15 residues. V lost 7 bases and J 2 bases, leaving 15 bases between the germline ends. Germline CDR1 LGHNT, CDR2 FRNRAP. This clone was seen a handful of times. Clones were read by immunoSEQ multiplex PCR, and TCRdb kept only the in-frame ones, dropping some. The sample lists approximately 100,000 clones; over 75% were seen once. The receptor was derived from a woman aged 55-70 years with acute or convalescent COVID-19. Sequenced: peripheral blood. This chain uses TRBV12-5 with TRBJ2-1; D may be TRBD2 (6 bases). CDR3 nucleotide sequence: TGTGCTAGTGTCAGCCGGGAGAACACCTACAATGAGCAGTTCTTC. This codes for CASVSRENTYNEQFF.